This entry concerns a single T cell receptor beta chain. Its antigen is not identified. Each of the donors was a healthy bone marrow donor. The data belong to a study of cytomegalovirus exposure and HLA in healthy donors. Germline V gives CDR1 MNHNS, CDR2 SASEGT. V was trimmed by 2 bases and J by 4 bases, leaving 11 bases between them. CDR3 length equals 14 residues. A multiplex PCR was run with 60 Vbeta primers and 13 Jbeta primers. Profiled with immunoSEQ multiplex PCR; TCRdb holds only in-frame clones, not every one. The sample has some 130,000 clones, approximately 68% seen once. Notes on the study in general: In a later analysis, a genetic analysis reported fewer productive-TCR N-insertions in an Asian-associated ancestry cluster than the cohort average. High sensitivity and specificity were reportedly achieved when the classifier diagnosed cytomegalovirus status.

This sequence originates from a man aged 30-40 years in good health and CMV-seropositive. Specimen: PBMCs. The gene calls are TRBV6-1 and TRBJ1-2; perhaps TRBD1 as D (5 bases). The CDR3 DNA sequence: TGTGCCAGCAGTGAACAGACAGCTACCTATGGCTACACCTTC. Its translation is CASSEQTATYGYTF.